This T cell receptor (beta chain) was sequenced in a study of blood T cell repertoires in COVID-19. Looking at the study overall: Sites across the United States, Italy and Spain contributed samples from acute and convalescent COVID-19. The analysed material was cDNA or gDNA that came from T cells, B-cell-depleted T cells, or PBMCs.

Study processing details: Amplification from reference gene primers served as the basis for estimated nucleated cell counts. Measured with immunoSEQ multiplex PCR; TCRdb has only the in-frame clones, and not every one. D and trimming come from the DNA, and the V and J calls and clone size come from that table. The table lists some 270,000 clones, roughly 89% of them singletons, with 4% to 5% in the top ten. This CDR3 spans 19 amino acids. CDR1 is KGHSH, CDR2 LQKENI, per germline. V lost 3 bases, J lost 3 bases, and 17 bases stayed unmatched. The genes are TRBV18 and TRBJ1-2, with 9 nucleotides matching TRBD1. The specimen was peripheral blood. The sequence was obtained from a woman between 40 and 50 years old who had recovered from COVID-19. In DNA, the CDR3 is TGTGCCAGCTCACCTTCTCACCGGGACAGGGAAGACTTGTACTATGGCTACACCTTC. Translation: CASSPSHRDREDLYYGYTF.